A single sample gave rise to the 11 T cell receptor beta chains below, sequenced in a study of shared clonotypes between healthy human individuals (dated by TCRdb to 2018 to 2020). Libraries came from the immunoSEQ multiplex PCR assay. TCRdb holds this immuneACCESS table with in-frame rearrangements only. Some clones are missing; in checked studies, unresolved V genes explain under half, and the rest has no known cause. The sample table records about 110,000 clones; about 63% of these occur just once. The ten largest clones capture roughly 22% of the sample. Sequencing was carried out using memory CD8+ T cells sorted from blood. This specimen's cell subset or site label, per the study, means: CD45RO+ cells pooled with CCR7-negative TemRA cells. The receptor set was obtained from a woman in her 30s in good health.

In this sample, this clone turned up many times. This chain connects TRBV9 to TRBJ2-7, with D perhaps TRBD2 (5 bases). CDR1 and CDR2 from the germline V gene are SGDLS and YYNGEE. The CDR3 sequence is 17 residues long. V gave up 0 bases and J gave up 5 bases, with 21 bases separating them. The CDR3 protein is CASSVDYSRSPGDEQYF. Here the CDR3 DNA reads TGTGCCAGCAGCGTAGACTATAGTAGATCTCCCGGGGACGAGCAGTACTTC.

The V gene is TRBV2, the J gene TRBJ1-5; TRBD1 agrees at 9 bases. Germline V gene lookup returns CDR1 SNHLY and CDR2 FYNNEI. Trimming cost V 2 bases and J 7 bases; bases outside gene matches: 9. The CDR3 spans 16 residues. CDR3 protein: CASSESGQGSGQPQHF. For the CDR3, the DNA is TGTGCCAGCAGTGAATCTGGACAGGGGTCGGGGCAGCCCCAGCATTTT.

The V gene is TRBV25-1, the J gene TRBJ2-1; D is perhaps TRBD2 (6 bases). V shed 1 base and J shed 9 bases, with 19 bases lying between them. The CDR3 has 16 amino acids. Germline V gene data show CDR1 as MGHDK and CDR2 as SYGVNS. Written as DNA, the CDR3 is TGTGCCAGCAGTGAATCTATGAGGGAGGTGTGGGTTGAGCAGTTCTTC. This translates into CASSESMREVWVEQFF.

V is TRBV28 and J is TRBJ1-5, with D possibly TRBD1 on 6 matching bases. The CDR3 length is 12 residues. Germline V lookup: CDR1 MDHEN, CDR2 SYDVKM. V dropped 9 bases and J dropped 5 bases, with 11 bases sitting between them. The DNA of the CDR3 is TGTGCCAGTCGGGGGGCCCATCAGCCCCAGCATTTT. Its protein product is CASRGAHQPQHF.

The V and J genes are TRBV25-1 and TRBJ2-4; D gene uncertain. The CDR3 runs 14 residues. The germline gives CDR1 MGHDK, CDR2 SYGVNS. V lost 4 bases to trimming and J lost 2 bases, with 9 bases between them. CDR3: CASSARVPKNIQYF. The DNA for the CDR3 is TGTGCCAGCAGTGCGCGTGTTCCCAAAAACATTCAGTACTTC.

V and J are TRBV14 and TRBJ1-4; 7 nucleotides match TRBD1. The CDR3 covers 15 residues. In germline, CDR1 is SGHDN, CDR2 FVKESK. V shed 4 bases, J shed 4 bases, and the junction held 6 bases outside the gene matches. This CDR3 reads CASSPGQVFNEKLFF. CDR3 in DNA: TGTGCCAGCAGCCCTGGACAGGTGTTTAATGAAAAACTGTTTTTT.

The chain has TRBV4-1 and TRBJ2-5; 10 positions match TRBD2. Looked up from germline, CDR1 is MGHRA and CDR2 is YSYEKL. This CDR3 is 17 amino acids long. Trimming took 0 bases from V and 5 from J; bases not matched to a gene: 9. This chain's CDR3 is CASSQDPPSGRWETQYF. The CDR3 nucleotides read TGCGCCAGCAGCCAAGATCCGCCTAGCGGGAGATGGGAGACCCAGTACTTC.

V and J are TRBV7-2 and TRBJ2-5, with 7 bases lining up with TRBD2. V was pared by 2 bases and J by 5 bases, with 5 bases of the junction left unmatched. CDR1 and CDR2 from the germline V gene are SGHTA and FQGNSA. CDR3 size: 14 residues. CDR3 protein: CASSLQRDVETQYF. The CDR3 nucleotides read TGTGCCAGCAGCTTACAGCGGGATGTGGAGACCCAGTACTTC.

The V gene is TRBV5-1, the J gene TRBJ2-7; D uncertain. The V end lost 0 bases, the J end lost 1 base, and 11 bases lay between the germline ends. This CDR3 is built from 15 residues. CDR1 SGHRS and CDR2 YFSETQ come from the germline V gene. CDR3: CASSLDYSYSYEQYF. CDR3 DNA: TGCGCCAGCAGCTTGGATTACTCGTATTCCTACGAGCAGTACTTC.

There are many counts of this clone. J is TRBJ1-6 and V is TRBV7-2, with D unclear. V lost 2 bases and J 0 bases, leaving 11 bases between the germline ends. This CDR3 spans 17 amino acids. Germline V CDR1 and CDR2: SGHTA, FQGNSA. The CDR3 coding sequence is TGTGCCAGCAGCTTATCCCATTCTAGCTCCTATAATTCACCCCTCCACTTT. Its translation is CASSLSHSSSYNSPLHF.

The rearrangement uses TRBV6-6 and TRBJ1-5; maybe TRBD1 (6 bases). Germline V gene lookup returns CDR1 MNHNY and CDR2 SVGAGI (reference sequence). The CDR3 extends over 15 amino acids. Trimming shortened V by 4 bases and J by 6 bases, and 16 bases separated the two germline ends. The chain's CDR3 is CASSSRDTDFQPQHF. DNA for the CDR3: TGTGCCAGCAGTTCCCGGGACACCGATTTTCAGCCCCAGCATTTT.